What follows are 27 T cell receptor beta chains derived from one specimen sequenced in a study of blood T cell repertoires in COVID-19. TCRdb keeps only in-frame clones here, not all; method: immunoSEQ multiplex PCR. The repertoire has fewer than 45,000 clones, approximately 80% of them found once; the top ten carry approximately 1.6%. The source material was peripheral blood. The receptors derive from a man aged 55 to 70 with COVID-19, enrolled during active disease.

This clone turned up a few times. The chain links TRBV3-1 (or the pseudogene TRBV3-2) to TRBJ1-5, with TRBD1 matching over 9 bases. This CDR3 spans 16 amino acids. CDR1 and CDR2 from the germline V gene are LGHDT and YNNKEL (reference sequence). With 4 bases clipped from V and 6 bases from J, the junction kept 10 bases outside the gene matches. DNA of the CDR3: TGTGCCAGCAGCCCCCCTCCGGGACAGGGTGCTCAGCCCCAGCATTTT. This translates into CASSPPPGQGAQPQHF.

The table lists this clone with a count of one. The chain links TRBV3-1 (or the pseudogene TRBV3-2) to TRBJ2-7; maybe TRBD2 (7 bases). The CDR3 spans 15 residues. Trimming pared 1 base from V and 3 bases from J, leaving 13 bases between. Per germline, CDR1 LGHDT and CDR2 YNNKEL (reference sequence). The CDR3: CASSQVGGGVYEQYF. For the CDR3, the DNA is TGTGCCAGCAGCCAAGTGGGAGGGGGTGTCTACGAGCAGTACTTC.

The chain joins TRBV30 to TRBJ1-3; a possible D gene is TRBD1 (5 bases). This CDR3 contains 14 residues. V was cut by 1 base and J by 4 bases, with 11 bases left in between. CDR1 is GTSNPN, CDR2 SVGIG, per germline (reference sequence). The DNA of the CDR3 is TGTGCCTGGAGTGCAGGGTTCGCCGGAAACACCATATATTTT. It codes for CAWSAGFAGNTIYF.

The chain carries TRBV7-9 and TRBJ1-4; 10 bases agree with TRBD1. The ends lost 6 bases at V and 6 bases at J; junction bases unmatched: 4. There are 14 residues in the CDR3. The V gene's germline CDR1 is SEHNR and CDR2 FQNEAQ (reference sequence). The CDR3 DNA reads TGTGCCAGCAGACCGGGACAGGGGTATGAAAAACTGTTTTTT. Its protein is CASRPGQGYEKLFF.

This clone was found a few times. This sample also contains other DNA sequences that code for the same CDR3. The chain joins TRBV9 to TRBJ2-7, with D perhaps matching TRBD2 (5 bases). Trimming removed 1 base at V and 0 bases at J, with 11 bases between. The germline V gene has CDR1 SGDLS and CDR2 YYNGEE. The CDR3 has 15 residues. The CDR3 bases are TGTGCCAGCAGCGTATCTTCGGGGTCCTCCTACGAGCAGTACTTC. Its translation is CASSVSSGSSYEQYF.

J is TRBJ2-1 and V is TRBV19; 8 nucleotides agree with TRBD1. The junction had 8 bases not matched to a gene; V was cut back by 6 bases and J by 10 bases. Germline assignment: CDR1 LNHDA and CDR2 SQIVND (reference sequence). This CDR3 is 13 amino acids long. CDR3 nucleotide sequence: TGTGCCAGTAGGCCTGGACAGGGCGGGGAGCAGTTCTTC. Translation gives CASRPGQGGEQFF. Variable domain in full (rest from reference TRBV19 and TRBJ2-1): DGGITQSPKYLFRKEGQNVTLSCEQNLNHDAMYWYRQDPGQGLRLIYYSQIVNDFQKGDIAEGYSVSREKKESFPLTVTSAQKNPTAFYLCASRPGQGGEQFFGPGTRLTVL.

The chain joins TRBV5-4 to TRBJ2-7; 8 nucleotides line up with TRBD2. Germline V gene data show CDR1 as SGHNT and CDR2 as YYREEE (reference sequence). V lost 4 bases, J lost 5 bases, and 11 bases stayed unmatched. The CDR3 has 15 residues. The DNA of the CDR3 is TGTGCCAGCAGCACCTCCGGGACTAGTTTCCACGAGCAGTACTTC. It is translated as CASSTSGTSFHEQYF.

This clone qualifies as medium-sized. DNA for the CDR3: TGTGCCAACCAAAGGGAACGGGGAACTGAAGCTTTCTTT. This sequence encodes CANQRERGTEAFF. This sequence joins TRBV28 and TRBJ1-1, with D uncertain. The length of the CDR3 is 13 residues. V lost 10 bases to trimming and J lost 5 bases, with 17 bases between them. The germline V gene encodes CDR1 MDHEN and CDR2 SYDVKM.

The rearrangement links TRBV19 to TRBJ1-1; D remains ambiguous. Germline V gene lookup returns CDR1 LNHDA and CDR2 SQIVND (reference sequence). The CDR3 totals 14 residues. The V end was cut by 5 bases, the J end by 0 bases, with 10 bases between. CDR3 bases: TGTGCCAGTAGTGTCAGACACCTGAACACTGAAGCTTTCTTT. This sequence encodes CASSVRHLNTEAFF.

V gene TRBV5-4 combines with J gene TRBJ1-4; D remains ambiguous. From germline, CDR1 is SGHNT and CDR2 YYREEE (reference sequence). The V end was cut by 2 bases, the J end by 0 bases, with 11 bases between. The CDR3 has 16 residues. The CDR3 DNA is TGTGCCAGCAGCTTAGGAACAGTTGCAACTAATGAAAAACTGTTTTTT. This sequence encodes CASSLGTVATNEKLFF.

The genes are TRBV3-1 (or the pseudogene TRBV3-2) and TRBJ2-3, with TRBD2 matching 10 bases. Germline V lookup: CDR1 LGHDT, CDR2 YNNKEL (reference sequence). The CDR3 runs 16 residues. The J segment lost 7 bases and the V segment lost 2 bases, leaving 9 bases of the junction unmatched. CDR3 nucleotides: TGTGCCAGCAGCCAATGGGCTAGCGGGAGAGATAATACGCAGTATTTT. Amino acid sequence: CASSQWASGRDNTQYF.

This chain uses TRBV18 with TRBJ2-7, with TRBD1 matching over 8 bases. The CDR3 totals 15 residues. Germline trimming cut 3 bases from V and 5 bases from J; bases unmatched to any gene: 9. Germline V CDR1 and CDR2: KGHSH, LQKENI. This chain's CDR3 is CASSPPGTGQDEQYF. CDR3 DNA: TGTGCCAGCTCACCCCCCGGGACAGGTCAGGACGAGCAGTACTTC.

The J gene is TRBJ1-6, the V gene TRBV2; TRBD1 agrees at 11 bases. The V gene's germline CDR1 is SNHLY and CDR2 FYNNEI. V shed 4 bases, J shed 10 bases, and the junction held 6 bases outside the gene matches. The CDR3 length is 15 residues. CDR3 sequence (DNA): TGTGCCAGCAGTGCCGGGACAGGGGGTAACTCACCCCTCCACTTT. This gives the protein CASSAGTGGNSPLHF.

The chain links TRBV9 to TRBJ2-2; 7 nucleotides line up with TRBD1. Trimming cost V 4 bases and J 0 bases; bases outside gene matches: 6. The CDR3 consists of 16 residues. CDR1 SGDLS and CDR2 YYNGEE come from the germline V gene. CDR3 loop: CASSPQGPTNTGELFF. The CDR3 bases are TGTGCCAGCAGCCCACAGGGGCCCACGAACACCGGGGAGCTGTTTTTT.

This chain links TRBV11-2 with TRBJ1-4; 8 positions agree with TRBD1. Unmatched junction bases numbered 4, after V lost 3 bases and J lost 7 bases. Looked up from germline, CDR1 is SGHAT and CDR2 is FQNNGV. The CDR3 covers 14 residues. The CDR3 region has the DNA TGTGCCAGCAGCTTCAACAGGGGGGTTGAAAAACTGTTTTTT. This encodes CASSFNRGVEKLFF.

Turning to this clone: Other DNA sequences in the sample encode the same CDR3. The J gene is TRBJ2-7, the V gene TRBV2; 11 bases agree with TRBD1. V was pared by 4 bases and J by 3 bases, with 2 bases of the junction left unmatched. CDR3 length: 14 amino acids. Germline-derived CDR1 and CDR2 are SNHLY and FYNNEI. CDR3 in DNA: TGTGCCAGCAGTGTCGGGACAGGGGGCTACGAGCAGTACTTC. This gives the protein CASSVGTGGYEQYF.

The chain combines TRBV10-1 with TRBJ2-1; 9 bases fit TRBD2. The germline V gene has CDR1 WNHNN and CDR2 SYGVQD (reference sequence). This CDR3 comprises 16 residues. V trimming: 4 bases; J trimming: 5 bases; junction bases outside the gene matches: 9. Written as DNA, the CDR3 is TGCGCCAGCAGTGCTGGGGGGGCTAGCGGGGACAATGAGCAGTTCTTC. Translating gives CASSAGGASGDNEQFF.

The chain couples TRBV7-3 to TRBJ2-1, with D perhaps matching TRBD2 (6 bases). The CDR3 length is 15 residues. The ends were cut back, 5 bases at V and 7 bases at J, with 18 bases in the middle. Germline values: CDR1 SGHTA, CDR2 FQGTGA. The CDR3 is CASSLTGTSPNEQFF. The DNA for the CDR3 is TGTGCCAGCAGCCTGACCGGGACTTCGCCTAATGAGCAGTTCTTC.

The chain couples TRBV27 to TRBJ1-1; 8 nucleotides line up with TRBD1. Looked up from germline, CDR1 is MNHEY and CDR2 is SMNVEV (reference sequence). The CDR3 totals 14 residues. The ends lost 5 bases at V and 3 bases at J; junction bases unmatched: 5. The DNA of the CDR3 is TGTGCCAGCAGTCCCAGGGGGCCGGACACTGAAGCTTTCTTT. This translates into CASSPRGPDTEAFF.

The rearrangement uses TRBV9 and TRBJ1-1; no clear D. The V end was cut by 4 bases, the J end by 4 bases, with 17 bases between. Germline CDR1 and CDR2: SGDLS and YYNGEE. The CDR3 contains 15 residues. As DNA, the CDR3 is TGTGCCAGCAGCTCCCGTGGTGTAGCGGGCACTGAAGCTTTCTTT. Translating it yields CASSSRGVAGTEAFF.

The rearrangement joins TRBV9 to TRBJ2-2; 12 bases fit TRBD1. The germline V gene encodes CDR1 SGDLS and CDR2 YYNGEE. The length of the CDR3 is 16 residues. The V and J ends lost 0 bases and 6 bases, in that order; junction bases with no gene match: 3. The CDR3 spells CASSVAGTGGAGELFF. The CDR3 nucleotides are TGTGCCAGCAGCGTAGCCGGGACAGGGGGCGCCGGGGAGCTGTTTTTT.

The genes are TRBV4-1 and TRBJ1-6; 11 nucleotides agree with TRBD1. Germline V gene lookup returns CDR1 MGHRA and CDR2 YSYEKL. The length of the CDR3 is 18 residues. V lost 3 bases, J lost 0 bases, and 4 bases stayed unmatched. The chain's CDR3 is CASSHGTGGGSYNSPLHF. In DNA, the CDR3 is TGCGCCAGCAGCCACGGGACAGGGGGTGGCTCCTATAATTCACCCCTCCACTTT.

The rearrangement uses TRBV5-6 and TRBJ1-2; D possibly corresponds to TRBD1 (6 bases). The CDR3 length is 13 residues. The V end lost 0 bases, the J end lost 3 bases, and 6 bases lay between the germline ends. Germline-derived CDR1 and CDR2 are SGHDT and YYEEEE. The CDR3 region is CASSLGQDYGYTF. The CDR3, as DNA: TGTGCCAGCAGCTTGGGACAGGACTATGGCTACACCTTC.

In this sample, this clone turned up once. V usage is TRBV12-1 and J usage is TRBJ1-5; the D call TRBD1 from the table was never checked on the DNA. TRBV12-1 is flagged as a pseudogene. The CDR3 is 18 residues long. The CDR3 DNA reads as TGTGCCAGCAGCTTGGGACAGGGGGCAAACACCAATAATCAGCCCCAGCATTTT. This gives the protein CASSLGQGANTNNQPQHF.

This clone was detected only a few times. The CDR3 is CASTPPGLGDEQYF. In DNA, the CDR3 is TGTGCCAGCACACCACCGGGACTAGGGGACGAGCAGTACTTC. The chain carries TRBV27 and TRBJ2-7, with 8 bases fitting TRBD2. The CDR3 is 14 residues long. The ends lost 7 bases at V and 5 bases at J; junction bases unmatched: 10. CDR1 is MNHEY, CDR2 SMNVEV, per germline (reference sequence).

The rearrangement joins TRBV7-2 to TRBJ2-1; 7 positions agree with TRBD1. The V gene's germline CDR1 is SGHTA and CDR2 FQGNSA. The CDR3 runs 13 residues. Losses at the gene ends were 2 bases for V and 8 bases for J; bases not matched to a gene: 3. The CDR3 region is CASSLQGGDEQFF. The CDR3 nucleotides are TGTGCCAGCAGCTTACAAGGGGGCGATGAGCAGTTCTTC.

The chain carries TRBV30 and TRBJ1-6, with 8 bases that match TRBD1. Germline V gene lookup returns CDR1 GTSNPN and CDR2 SVGIG (reference sequence). The V gene end was trimmed by 4 bases and the J gene end by 7 bases; junction bases not matched to a gene: 3. The CDR3 is 13 residues long. In DNA form, the CDR3 reads TGTGCCTGGACACGGGACAGGAATTCACCCCTCCACTTT. This encodes CAWTRDRNSPLHF.